The entry that follows covers one T cell receptor beta chain sequence. This clone showed up just once. The antigen it recognizes is unknown. Base qualities are not recorded, but no much larger clone differs from it by a single base. The data are from a study of blood T cell repertoires in COVID-19 (dated by TCRdb to the early 2020s). For context, the study as a whole: Samples from collaborators originated in the United States, Italy and Spain and spanned both the acute and convalescent phases of COVID-19. The material from the prospective study consisted of cDNA or gDNA derived from T cells, B-cell-depleted T cells, or PBMCs. The dataset comprised deeply sampled blood TCRbeta repertoires from subjects exposed to, actively infected with, or recovered from COVID-19. The repertoires were released in a freely available public database meant as a resource for research on the immune response to SARS-CoV-2. The samples were drawn from two sources: the first 160 participants of the ongoing ImmuneRACE study, and 1,200 or so subjects contributed by 6 global collaborators. A de-identified subject ID, COVID-19 status, age in years and sex were almost always included in the sample metadata. Where available, HLA class I and class II types were obtained from metadata supplied by the sample provider rather than from assay-based typing.

TCRbeta CDR3 regions were amplified from genomic DNA by means of the immunoSEQ Assay, a bias-controlled multiplex PCR. The study's processing was this. The number of nucleated cells in each sample was estimated from the amplification of reference gene primers within the assay. Sequence reads were collapsed and filtered to measure the absolute abundance of every unique TCRbeta CDR3 rearrangement. Productive Simpson clonality was computed per sample as the square root of Simpson's diversity index over productive rearrangements. Held by TCRdb, this immuneACCESS table contains in-frame sequences only and omits some clones. Under half of the omission traces to an unresolved V gene where checked; the cause of the rest is unknown. V, J and clone size derive from that table, while D and trimming were established from the DNA sequence. The sample table records fewer than 300,000 clones; more than 70% of these occur just once. The top ten clones comprise 3.1% of the sample.

Taken from cysteine to phenylalanine, the CDR3 has 15 residues. Here the CDR3 DNA is all that survives: 45 bases in frame from base 1. CDR1 and CDR2 are drawn from the germline V gene: SGHDN, FVKESK. V sheds 5 bases and J sheds 6 bases, leaving 14 bases between their ends. Collaborating institutions collected whole blood in K2EDTA tubes following their own protocols. Collaborator samples were shipped for TCRbeta analysis as frozen whole blood, isolated PBMCs, or DNA extracted from either sample type. Paper-wide results and their limitations: How much clinical and demographic metadata was included differed by source and by participant, and the metadata was provided uncurated.

The sample taken for sequencing was peripheral blood. The chain joins TRBV14 to TRBJ1-6, with TRBD1 as a weak D call on 6 bases. This receptor was taken from a woman between 18 and 29 years old with acute or convalescent COVID-19. Here the CDR3 is given as CASSKSTGPNSPLHF. Here is the DNA: TGTGCCAGCAGCAAGAGTACAGGGCCTAATTCACCCCTCCACTTT.